A selection of T cell receptor beta chains follows, all from one sample in a study of human T cells and chemical hapten exposure. TCRdb fed the RACE reads into MiXCR, producing one record per CDR3 protein. The sample yields more than 80,000 distinct CDR3 sequences, approximately 8% seen once. Sample: whole blood, taken in connection with sensitization to the hapten diphenylcyclopropenone (DPC). These receptors were obtained from a woman in her thirties with alopecia areata. Some clones in this sample may be carry-over from other donors' samples. The CDR3 runs from the conserved cysteine through the conserved F or W. Size is omitted from some rows. Given values are once, few, many or a class for expanded clones.

clone_size: many
v_call: TRBV12-5
cdr3_aa: CASGFITARLAGAPDTQYF

clone_size: many
v_call: TRBV12-3/TRBV12-4
cdr3_aa: CASSPPGGEQYF

clone_size: many
v_call: TRBV10-3
cdr3_aa: CAIRSPGQGSYEQYF

clone_size: few
v_call: TRBV18
cdr3_aa: CASSPQGPTEAFF

clone_size: many
v_call: TRBV9
cdr3_aa: CASSVGRGTGSGYTF

clone_size: -
v_call: TRBV6-6
cdr3_aa: CASSQGQGVNTEAFF

clone_size: -
v_call: TRBV6-1
cdr3_aa: CASKRTVNTEAFF

clone_size: -
v_call: TRBV5-3
cdr3_aa: CARSFRGRSTEAFF

clone_size: many
v_call: TRBV10-3
cdr3_aa: CAISESGGQGEQFF

clone_size: many
v_call: TRBV7-9
cdr3_aa: CASSSTIRGPSSYNEQFF

clone_size: -
v_call: TRBV30
cdr3_aa: CAWSVRDYGYTF

clone_size: -
v_call: TRBV6-1
cdr3_aa: CASTGMYRDLHF

clone_size: -
v_call: TRBV24-1
cdr3_aa: CATSDGRDRASAKHNSPLHF

clone_size: many
v_call: TRBV6-5
cdr3_aa: CASSGTVTVNTEAFF

clone_size: -
v_call: TRBV29-1
cdr3_aa: CSVEGGHPNTEAFF

clone_size: -
v_call: TRBV19
cdr3_aa: CASSVGHIRNQPQHF

clone_size: few
v_call: TRBV6-2/TRBV6-3
cdr3_aa: CASSPFFSTEAFF

clone_size: many
v_call: TRBV6-5
cdr3_aa: CASTSGGGHYEQYF

clone_size: many
v_call: TRBV20-1
cdr3_aa: CSASYSGTSGGVDEQFF

clone_size: many
v_call: TRBV24-1
cdr3_aa: CATSGENNEQFF

clone_size: many
v_call: TRBV20-1
cdr3_aa: CSARFGTDTEAFF

clone_size: many
v_call: TRBV20-1
cdr3_aa: CSARGPRRAGTDTQYF

clone_size: -
v_call: TRBV5-1
cdr3_aa: CASSLGTVDLMNTEAFF

clone_size: -
v_call: TRBV20-1
cdr3_aa: CSAGHWTPELTDTQYF

clone_size: few
v_call: TRBV3-1
cdr3_aa: CASSQQTYPPGAFF

clone_size: -
v_call: TRBV7-8
cdr3_aa: CASSGRTGVNTGELFF

clone_size: -
v_call: TRBV12-3/TRBV12-4
cdr3_aa: CASSLAPGAEAFF

clone_size: many
v_call: TRBV3-1
cdr3_aa: CASSQDVVYGGELFF

clone_size: -
v_call: TRBV6-5
cdr3_aa: CASSYYGTEPLPLHF

clone_size: -
v_call: TRBV29-1
cdr3_aa: CSADPGVLQETQYF

clone_size: many
v_call: TRBV5-4
cdr3_aa: CASSLESNGYTF

clone_size: -
v_call: TRBV7-9
cdr3_aa: CASSLGVVEYF

clone_size: few
v_call: TRBV20-1
cdr3_aa: CSARDPLSGDSPLHF

clone_size: -
v_call: TRBV30
cdr3_aa: CAWSVGGKTEAFF

clone_size: many
v_call: TRBV12-3/TRBV12-4
cdr3_aa: CASSLRPGQGSYEQYF

clone_size: many
v_call: TRBV10-3
cdr3_aa: CAIGTSGGSDTQYF

clone_size: many
v_call: TRBV6-6
cdr3_aa: CASSYGTGEKLFF

clone_size: many
v_call: TRBV30
cdr3_aa: CAWITILNTEAFF

clone_size: many
v_call: TRBV12-3/TRBV12-4
cdr3_aa: CASRRNTGELFF

clone_size: many
v_call: TRBV13
cdr3_aa: CASSSRTGLYNYGYTF